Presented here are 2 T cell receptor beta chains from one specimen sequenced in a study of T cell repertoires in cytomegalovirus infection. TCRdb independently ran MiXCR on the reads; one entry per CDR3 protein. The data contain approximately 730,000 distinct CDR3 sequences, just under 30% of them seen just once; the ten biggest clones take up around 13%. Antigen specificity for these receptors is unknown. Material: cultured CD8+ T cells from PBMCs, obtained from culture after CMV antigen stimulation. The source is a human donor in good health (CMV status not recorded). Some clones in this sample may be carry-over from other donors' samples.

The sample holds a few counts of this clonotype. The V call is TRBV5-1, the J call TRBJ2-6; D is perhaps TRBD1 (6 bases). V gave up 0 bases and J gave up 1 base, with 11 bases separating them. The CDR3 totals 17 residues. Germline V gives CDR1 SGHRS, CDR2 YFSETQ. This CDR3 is CASSLGPTGSGANVLTF. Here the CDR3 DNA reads TGCGCCAGCAGCTTGGGCCCCACAGGGTCTGGGGCCAACGTCCTGACTTTC.

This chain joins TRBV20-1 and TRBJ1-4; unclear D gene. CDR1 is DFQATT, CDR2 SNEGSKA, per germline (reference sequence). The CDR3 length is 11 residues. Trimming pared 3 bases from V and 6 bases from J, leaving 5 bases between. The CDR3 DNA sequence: TGCAGTGCTAGTAGGGATGAAAAACTGTTTTTT. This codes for CSASRDEKLFF.